Given below is one TCR beta chain in context. With 2 bases clipped from V and 0 bases from J, the junction kept 3 bases outside the gene matches. The CDR3 is 14 amino acids. Germline loops: CDR1 GTSNPN, CDR2 SVGIG (reference sequence). This specimen belongs to a study of blood T cell repertoires in COVID-19. The method was immunoSEQ multiplex PCR; TCRdb's version includes in-frame clones alone and lacks a portion of them. The data hold about 250,000 clones, with approximately 78% observed a single time. Sequenced material: PBMCs or T cells enriched from blood (not recorded which). The chain has TRBV30 and TRBJ1-2; 7 bases fit TRBD1. The receptor was derived from a man between 35 and 55 years old who had been exposed to COVID-19. The CDR3: CAWSPGQANYGYTF. The CDR3 DNA follows: TGTGCCTGGAGTCCCGGACAGGCTAACTATGGCTACACCTTC.